These 24 T cell receptor beta chains share one sample of origin, sequenced in a study of T cell repertoires in cytomegalovirus infection. For these receptors, no antigen is known. TCRdb passed the reads through MiXCR, listing each CDR3 protein once. Altogether roughly 570,000 distinct CDR3 sequences are present, approximately 40% being singletons, with the ten largest covering more than 40%. Sample: cultured PBMCs, taken from culture after CMV antigen stimulation. These receptors were collected from a human donor in good health (CMV status not recorded). Some clones in this sample may be carry-over from other donors' samples.

This chain joins TRBV7-9 and TRBJ1-2, with 8 bases identical to TRBD1. The CDR3 length is 17 residues. Germline CDR1 SEHNR, CDR2 FQNEAQ (reference sequence). The trim removed 5 bases at V and 1 base at J, leaving 12 bases unmatched. CDR3 DNA sequence: TGTGCCAGCAGCCCACTTGCAGGGGGCCTTTATAACTATGGCTACACCTTC. This gives the protein CASSPLAGGLYNYGYTF.

This clonotype appeared many times. The chain employs TRBV6-1 and TRBJ1-1; no reliable D call. CDR1 MNHNS and CDR2 SASEGT come from the germline V gene. The V gene lost 6 bases and the J gene lost 1 base, with 3 bases spanning the gap. This CDR3 is 11 amino acids long. CDR3 loop: CASRRNTEAFF. CDR3 bases: TGTGCCAGCAGGAGGAACACTGAAGCTTTCTTT.

The rearrangement uses TRBV6-6 and TRBJ1-1, with no clear D. CDR3 size: 13 residues. Trimming removed 6 bases from V and 1 base from J, with 9 bases in between. The germline V gene has CDR1 MNHNY and CDR2 SVGAGI (reference sequence). The DNA of the CDR3 is TGTGCCAGCAGCCAGATGGAGAACACTGAAGCTTTCTTT. Protein sequence: CASSQMENTEAFF.

This clonotype was recorded at least ten times. The CDR3 here is CASTPSSGHWAFF. The CDR3 nucleotides are TGTGCCAGCACCCCCTCCAGCGGACACTGGGCTTTCTTT. The chain joins TRBV27 to TRBJ1-1; tentatively, D is TRBD1 (5 bases). The CDR3 sequence is 13 residues long. CDR1 and CDR2 (germline): MNHEY, SMNVEV (reference sequence). Deletions cut 7 bases from V and 11 bases from J, with 20 bases between.

This clonotype has only a few counts. The chain carries TRBV19 and TRBJ1-5; D gene uncertain. The CDR3 has 17 residues. Between the trimmed V and J ends, which lost 4 bases and 0 bases, there was a span of 16 bases. The V gene's germline CDR1 is LNHDA and CDR2 SQIVND (reference sequence). This CDR3 is CASSRPDLFYSNQPQHF. The CDR3 DNA reads as TGTGCCAGTAGTAGGCCAGACCTATTTTATAGCAATCAGCCCCAGCATTTT. The complete variable domain, with remaining parts taken from reference TRBV19 and TRBJ1-5, reads DGGITQSPKYLFRKEGQNVTLSCEQNLNHDAMYWYRQDPGQGLRLIYYSQIVNDFQKGDIAEGYSVSREKKESFPLTVTSAQKNPTAFYLCASSRPDLFYSNQPQHFGDGTRLSIL.

This clonotype was observed a handful of times. The chain recombines TRBV12-3 or TRBV12-4 with TRBJ1-4, with TRBD1 matching over 7 bases. The CDR3 runs to 18 residues. Germline trimming cut 3 bases from V and 7 bases from J; bases unmatched to any gene: 17. The CDR3 DNA reads as TGTGCCAGCAGTTTGAGAAGGGGAGCACAGGGGTTTGGTGAAAAACTGTTTTTT. Its translation: CASSLRRGAQGFGEKLFF.

V is TRBV7-8 and J is TRBJ1-1, with no clear D. The V gene lost 1 base and the J gene lost 3 bases, with 12 bases spanning the gap. This CDR3 contains 15 residues. Germline CDR1 is SGHVS and CDR2 is FQNEAQ. CDR3 nucleotides: TGTGCCAGCAGCTTAGTACCCGTTCGGGACACTGAAGCTTTCTTT. It codes for CASSLVPVRDTEAFF.

This CDR3 is CASSLHLAGGPNEQFF. The CDR3 DNA is TGTGCCAGCAGCTTACATCTAGCGGGGGGGCCAAATGAGCAGTTCTTC. V gene TRBV7-6 combines with J gene TRBJ2-1, with 12 bases that match TRBD2. The CDR3 sequence is 16 residues long. Germline V gene lookup returns CDR1 SGHVS and CDR2 FNYEAQ. The trim removed 2 bases at V and 7 bases at J, leaving 6 bases unmatched.

The rearrangement joins TRBV2 to TRBJ1-1; D is unresolved. V was cut by 2 bases and J by 6 bases, with 13 bases left in between. This CDR3 has 14 residues. Germline V lookup: CDR1 SNHLY, CDR2 FYNNEI. In DNA form, the CDR3 reads TGTGCCAGCAGTGAAACTGTACTCAGACCTGAAGCTTTCTTT. This sequence encodes CASSETVLRPEAFF. Looking up the rest from reference TRBV2 and TRBJ1-1 gives the full variable domain: EPEVTQTPSHQVTQMGQEVILRCVPISNHLYFYWYRQILGQKVEFLVSFYNNEISEKSEIFDDQFSVERPDGSNFTLKIRSTKLEDSAMYFCASSETVLRPEAFFGQGTRLTVV.

The chain couples TRBV2 to TRBJ1-6; D gene uncertain. V was clipped by 7 bases and J by 0 bases, with 13 bases between them. This CDR3 region has 16 residues. CDR1 and CDR2 (germline): SNHLY, FYNNEI. DNA for the CDR3: TGTGCCAGCATTGGAGAGGAAAGCTCCTATAATTCACCCCTCCACTTT. It yields the protein CASIGEESSYNSPLHF.

The rearrangement links TRBV28 to TRBJ1-5; D call uncertain. V was clipped by 3 bases and J by 0 bases, with 9 bases between them. Germline V gives CDR1 MDHEN, CDR2 SYDVKM. This CDR3 has 15 residues. Here the CDR3 reads CASSLRQISNQPQHF. The CDR3 coding sequence is TGTGCCAGCAGTTTGCGGCAGATTAGCAATCAGCCCCAGCATTTT.

J is TRBJ1-1 and V is TRBV12-3 or TRBV12-4, with D maybe TRBD1 (5 bases). The V end lost 6 bases, the J end lost 3 bases, and 11 bases lay between the germline ends. This CDR3 comprises 13 residues. The CDR3 spells CASRLQVDTEAFF. The CDR3 region has the DNA TGTGCCAGCAGACTACAGGTGGACACTGAAGCTTTCTTT.

The chain uses TRBV7-9 and TRBJ2-2, with TRBD1 matching 8 bases. Germline CDR1 and CDR2: SEHNR and FQNEAQ (reference sequence). CDR3 length: 15 amino acids. V lost 5 bases and J lost 5; bases outside the gene matches: 7. The CDR3 reads CASSLGQGETGELFF. The CDR3 nucleotides are TGTGCCAGCAGCCTAGGACAGGGCGAGACCGGGGAGCTGTTTTTT.

The rearrangement links TRBV7-2 to TRBJ1-1, with D uncertain. CDR1 and CDR2 (germline): SGHTA, FQGNSA. The V end was cut by 4 bases, the J end by 5 bases, with 17 bases between. The CDR3 contains 15 residues. The CDR3 loop reads CASSSRRVGSTEAFF. In DNA form, the CDR3 reads TGTGCCAGCAGCTCCCGTCGAGTGGGATCAACTGAAGCTTTCTTT.

The chain couples TRBV7-2 to TRBJ2-1; a weak D match, TRBD2 (5 bases). V shed 5 bases and J shed 2 bases, with 16 bases lying between them. The CDR3 is made up of 16 amino acids. The germline CDR1 and CDR2 sequences are SGHTA and FQGNSA. The CDR3 nucleotides read TGTGCCAGCAGCCCGGGGATTTCAGTCCCCTACAATGAGCAGTTCTTC. This encodes CASSPGISVPYNEQFF. Full variable domain (missing parts from reference TRBV7-2 and TRBJ2-1): GAGVSQSPSNKVTEKGKDVELRCDPISGHTALYWYRQSLGQGLEFLIYFQGNSAPDKSGLPSDRFSAERTGGSVSTLTIQRTQQEDSAVYLCASSPGISVPYNEQFFGPGTRLTVL.

The chain is built from TRBV25-1 and TRBJ2-1; TRBD1 aligns across 9 bases. Trimming took 0 bases from V and 2 from J; bases not matched to a gene: 11. From germline, CDR1 is MGHDK and CDR2 SYGVNS. This CDR3 contains 19 residues. The DNA for the CDR3 is TGTGCCAGCAGTGAATATATCGCTAGGGGACAGGGAACCTACAATGAGCAGTTCTTC. Translation gives CASSEYIARGQGTYNEQFF.

This clonotype was observed at least ten times. CDR3 amino acids: CASSLNIEISGLAGDWDEQFF. Here the CDR3 DNA reads TGTGCCAGCAGCTTAAATATCGAGATTTCCGGACTAGCGGGGGATTGGGATGAGCAGTTCTTC. V usage is TRBV7-2 and J usage is TRBJ2-1; TRBD2 aligns across 13 bases. The V and J ends lost 2 bases and 8 bases, in that order; junction bases with no gene match: 21. The CDR3 spans 21 residues. Germline lookup yields CDR1 SGHTA and CDR2 FQGNSA.

This clonotype was detected only a few times. The rearrangement joins TRBV4-3 to TRBJ2-5; no reliable D call. This CDR3 is built from 13 residues. Germline lookup yields CDR1 LGHNA and CDR2 YSLEER. V lost 2 bases and J lost 5, with 9 bases in between. CDR3 DNA sequence: TGCGCCAGCAGCCAATGGACCAGGGAGACCCAGTACTTC. Amino acids: CASSQWTRETQYF.

The chain links TRBV20-1 to TRBJ1-4; D is possibly TRBD1 (6 bases). CDR3 size: 15 residues. The V end was cut by 3 bases, the J end by 5 bases, with 16 bases between. CDR1 is DFQATT and CDR2 is SNEGSKA in the germline V gene (reference sequence). CDR3 sequence reads: CSASAPRGANEKLFF. CDR3 DNA sequence: TGCAGTGCTAGCGCCCCGAGGGGGGCCAATGAAAAACTGTTTTTT.

J is TRBJ1-6 and V is TRBV7-9; unclear D gene. CDR3 length: 14 residues. Germline lookup yields CDR1 SEHNR and CDR2 FQNEAQ (reference sequence). Trimming removed 4 bases from V and 7 bases from J, with 11 bases in between. CDR3 DNA sequence: TGTGCCAGCAGCTATACAGCGGGCAATTCACCCCTCCACTTT. As protein: CASSYTAGNSPLHF. The variable domain in full, completed from reference TRBV7-9 and TRBJ1-6, reads DTGVSQNPRHKITKRGQNVTFRCDPISEHNRLYWYRQTLGQGPEFLTYFQNEAQLEKSRLLSDRFSAERPKGSFSTLEIQRTEQGDSAMYLCASSYTAGNSPLHFGNGTRLTVT.

This clonotype was counted a few times. The rearrangement joins TRBV7-2 to TRBJ1-1; no reliable D call. Trimming left V 0 bases short and J 5 bases short, with 16 bases between. The CDR3 contains 16 residues. Germline V gene data show CDR1 as SGHTA and CDR2 as FQGNSA. CDR3 sequence (DNA): TGTGCCAGCAGCTTAGCGCTAGGTGTACGTCGGACTGAAGCTTTCTTT. It encodes CASSLALGVRRTEAFF.

This clonotype was observed at least ten times. The chain couples TRBV7-2 to TRBJ1-2; TRBD1 is a possible D gene (6 bases). The V gene's germline CDR1 is SGHTA and CDR2 FQGNSA. The CDR3 has 14 amino acids. Trimming took 4 bases from V and 10 from J, leaving 19 bases between them. CDR3 residues: CASSSRTANEVYTF. CDR3 coding DNA: TGTGCCAGCAGCTCCCGGACAGCCAATGAAGTCTACACCTTC.

This clonotype was picked up a small number of times. The J gene is TRBJ2-7, the V gene TRBV7-6; D gene uncertain. Per germline, CDR1 SGHVS and CDR2 FNYEAQ. V was trimmed by 1 base and J by 3 bases, leaving 19 bases between them. The CDR3 has 17 residues. This CDR3 is CASSLGPTGFSLYEQYF. The CDR3 nucleotides are TGTGCCAGCAGCTTAGGCCCTACGGGTTTCTCTCTCTACGAGCAGTACTTC. The full variable domain, its missing parts supplied by reference TRBV7-6 and TRBJ2-7, is GAGVSQSPRYKVTKRGQDVALRCDPISGHVSLYWYRQALGQGPEFLTYFNYEAQQDKSGLPNDRFSAERPEGSISTLTIQRTEQRDSAMYRCASSLGPTGFSLYEQYFGPGTRLTVT.

The V call is TRBV15, the J call TRBJ1-4, with 8 bases lining up with TRBD1. This CDR3 comprises 16 residues. V lost 3 bases, J lost 2 bases, and 5 bases stayed unmatched. Germline CDR1 and CDR2: LNHNV and YYDKDF (reference sequence). The CDR3 sequence: CATSRDRDGTNEKLFF. The CDR3 bases are TGTGCCACCAGCAGGGACAGGGATGGGACTAATGAAAAACTGTTTTTT.